This T cell receptor beta chain came from a study of beta chain features in type 1 diabetes. With respect to this clone: What it binds is not known.

Regarding the study as a whole: For type 1 diabetes patients, VDJ junctions showed fewer insertions and more deletions.

Trimming took off 6 bases at V and 0 bases at J, with 15 bases between the two ends. Per the germline V gene, CDR1 is SGHRS and CDR2 is YFSETQ. This CDR3 is 15 amino acids long. The sequenced template was cDNA made from the entire isolated RNA. The method was immunoSEQ multiplex PCR; TCRdb's version includes in-frame clones alone and lacks a portion of them. This sample has 80,000 to 90,000 clones; under 35% occur once, and the top ten carry 0.35% to 0.45%. The gene calls are TRBV5-1 and TRBJ1-1; weak D call: TRBD1 (6 bases). Sequencing was done on a sample of stem cell memory CD4+ T cells from blood. The origin of this receptor is a woman younger than 35 in good health. The CDR3 sequence is CASTRDTLLNTEAFF. CDR3 nucleotides: TGCGCCAGCACCCGGGACACACTTTTGAACACTGAAGCTTTCTTT.